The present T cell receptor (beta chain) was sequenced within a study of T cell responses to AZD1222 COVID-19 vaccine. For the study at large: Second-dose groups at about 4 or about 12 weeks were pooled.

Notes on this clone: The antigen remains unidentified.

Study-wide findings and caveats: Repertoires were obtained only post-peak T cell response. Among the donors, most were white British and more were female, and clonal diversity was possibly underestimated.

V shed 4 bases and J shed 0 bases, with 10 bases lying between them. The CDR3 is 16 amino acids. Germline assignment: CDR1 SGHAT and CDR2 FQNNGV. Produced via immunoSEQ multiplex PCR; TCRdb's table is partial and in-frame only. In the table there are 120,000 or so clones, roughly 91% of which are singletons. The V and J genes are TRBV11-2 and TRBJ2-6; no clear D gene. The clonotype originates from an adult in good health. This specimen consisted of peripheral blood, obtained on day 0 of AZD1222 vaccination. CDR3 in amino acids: CASSSHWASGANVLTF. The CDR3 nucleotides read TGTGCCAGCAGCTCCCACTGGGCCTCTGGGGCCAACGTCCTGACTTTC.